This T cell receptor beta chain was obtained from a study of OX40 agonist ivuxolimab in advanced cancers. Notes on the study in general: CD8+ T cells averaged more expanded clones than CD4+.

Assay: immunoSEQ multiplex PCR; the TCRdb copy retains only in-frame clones and omits some. The table records roughly 100,000 clones, 90% of them present only once. Notes on this clone: Its antigen is not known. The sample holds other DNA sequences that translate to the same CDR3.

There are 14 residues in the CDR3. Germline-derived CDR1 and CDR2 are SNHLY and FYNNEI. V was pared by 1 base and J by 1 base, with 6 bases between. This clonotype was obtained from an adult with an advanced solid tumor such as melanoma, head and neck, liver or kidney cancer. Sequencing used CD4+ or CD8+ T cells sorted from blood, obtained in a trial of the OX40 agonist ivuxolimab. V usage is TRBV2 and J usage is TRBJ2-3; TRBD2 is a possible D gene (6 bases). CDR3 sequence: CASSEGGGTDTQYF. The CDR3 DNA sequence: TGTGCCAGCAGTGAAGGCGGGGGCACAGATACGCAGTATTTT.